These 15 T cell receptor beta chains originate from one sample sequenced in a study of T cell responses to AZD1222 COVID-19 vaccine. Here immunoSEQ multiplex PCR was the method, and the copy in TCRdb shows in-frame clones only, minus some. The table records some 97,000 clones, about 85% of them present only once. This sample comprised peripheral blood, obtained on day 0 of AZD1222 vaccination. The receptor source for this set is an adult in good health.

The chain employs TRBV4-3 and TRBJ2-7; D call uncertain. Per the germline V gene, CDR1 is LGHNA and CDR2 is YSLEER. The CDR3 covers 15 residues. The V end lost 0 bases, the J end lost 5 bases, and 14 bases lay between the germline ends. The CDR3 DNA sequence: TGCGCCAGCAGCCAAGACGCGTCCCTTCTGAACGAGCAGTACTTC. This encodes CASSQDASLLNEQYF.

The chain links TRBV6-4 to TRBJ2-7; 11 bases fit TRBD2. Trimming at V came to 7 bases and at J to 3 bases, leaving 8 bases not matched to a gene. The V gene's germline CDR1 is MRHNA and CDR2 SNTAGT. This CDR3 comprises 15 residues. The CDR3 protein is CASKIAGGPFYEQYF. The CDR3 DNA is TGTGCCAGCAAAATAGCGGGAGGGCCTTTCTACGAGCAGTACTTC.

The V and J genes are TRBV7-3 and TRBJ2-7, with TRBD2 as a possible D gene (6 bases). CDR1 is SGHTA, CDR2 FQGTGA, per germline. The CDR3 contains 15 residues. V dropped 5 bases and J dropped 2 bases, with 16 bases sitting between them. DNA of the CDR3: TGTGCCAGCAGCCCTCACGGCGGGGATCCCTACGAGCAGTACTTC. This sequence encodes CASSPHGGDPYEQYF.

This clone was seen a single time. The gene calls are TRBV6-1 and TRBJ1-1, with 7 bases aligning to TRBD1. CDR1 and CDR2 (germline): MNHNS, SASEGT. V was clipped by 0 bases and J by 1 base; unmatched bases: 2. There are 15 residues in the CDR3. In DNA form, the CDR3 reads TGTGCCAGCAGTGAAGCAGCAGGGGGGAACACTGAAGCTTTCTTT. Protein: CASSEAAGGNTEAFF.

This chain joins TRBV5-4 and TRBJ2-5; D is unclear. V was clipped by 4 bases and J by 1 base, with 14 bases between them. There are 15 residues in the CDR3. Germline loops: CDR1 SGHNT, CDR2 YYREEE (reference sequence). Here the CDR3 DNA reads TGTGCCAGCAGCCTCAGGACCTCACCCCAAGAGACCCAGTACTTC. This gives the protein CASSLRTSPQETQYF.

V usage is TRBV5-8 and J usage is TRBJ2-5, with 7 positions matching TRBD2. V lost 0 bases to trimming and J lost 0 bases; unmatched junction nucleotides: 17. Germline V lookup: CDR1 SGHTS, CDR2 YDEGEE. This CDR3 region has 20 residues. The CDR3 DNA reads as TGTGCCAGCAGCTTGGATTCCCCGCAGGGAGGGAGGGAGTACCAAGAGACCCAGTACTTC. Translating it yields CASSLDSPQGGREYQETQYF.

The rearrangement joins TRBV5-1 to TRBJ2-3; D is unresolved. Germline V gene lookup returns CDR1 SGHRS and CDR2 YFSETQ. V gave up 7 bases and J gave up 0 bases, with 15 bases separating them. The CDR3 runs to 15 residues. The CDR3 DNA reads TGCGCCAGCTCAGCTACGGGCCTAAGCACAGATACGCAGTATTTT. Translation gives CASSATGLSTDTQYF.

The chain uses TRBV14 and TRBJ2-7; TRBD2 aligns across 13 bases. V lost 2 bases, J lost 4 bases, and 8 bases stayed unmatched. Germline V gene sequence: CDR1 SGHDN, CDR2 FVKESK. The CDR3 extends over 17 amino acids. Here the CDR3 reads CASSQSPATSGRYEQYF. CDR3 sequence (DNA): TGTGCCAGCAGCCAATCCCCTGCGACTAGCGGGAGGTACGAGCAGTACTTC.

This clone was picked up one time. This sequence joins TRBV28 and TRBJ1-5, with unresolved D. The CDR3 loop spans 14 amino acids. Looked up from germline, CDR1 is MDHEN and CDR2 is SYDVKM. V was cut by 2 bases and J by 3 bases, with 8 bases left in between. In nucleotides, the CDR3 is TGTGCCAGCAGTTTAGCCAGTCTCAATCAGCCCCAGCATTTT. Its protein is CASSLASLNQPQHF.

The chain carries TRBV10-3 and TRBJ2-1, with D possibly matching TRBD2 (5 bases). Deletions cut 7 bases from V and 4 bases from J, with 11 bases between. The CDR3 contains 13 residues. Germline V gives CDR1 ENHRY, CDR2 SYGVKD. The CDR3, as DNA: TGTGCCATCACCCGAGGGTCGTACAATGAGCAGTTCTTC. This sequence encodes CAITRGSYNEQFF.

The CDR3 region is CAWSAGTSGSYEQYF. CDR3 nucleotide sequence: TGTGCCTGGAGTGCAGGGACTAGCGGGTCCTACGAGCAGTACTTC. J is TRBJ2-7 and V is TRBV30; 12 positions agree with TRBD2. Germline lookup yields CDR1 GTSNPN and CDR2 SVGIG (reference sequence). Germline trimming cut 1 base from V and 1 base from J; bases unmatched to any gene: 2. This CDR3 region has 15 residues.

V usage is TRBV24-1 and J usage is TRBJ2-1; TRBD2 matches at 11 bases. This CDR3 contains 15 residues. Trimming cost V 5 bases and J 3 bases; bases outside gene matches: 2. The germline V gene encodes CDR1 KGHDR and CDR2 SFDVKD. CDR3 DNA sequence: TGTGCCACCAGTGCCGGGACTAGCGGCTACAATGAGCAGTTCTTC. Translated: CATSAGTSGYNEQFF.

The chain uses TRBV4-1 and TRBJ1-5; tentative D call: TRBD1 (6 bases). Germline CDR1 is MGHRA and CDR2 is YSYEKL. CDR3 size: 15 residues. The germline V and J ends were trimmed by 0 bases and 5 bases, with 11 bases remaining between them. The CDR3 region is CASSQEGGLHQPQHF. For the CDR3, the DNA is TGCGCCAGCAGCCAAGAAGGGGGACTGCATCAGCCCCAGCATTTT.

This chain joins TRBV7-2 and TRBJ2-1, with TRBD2 matching over 8 bases. The ends lost 3 bases at V and 8 bases at J; junction bases unmatched: 15. The CDR3 length is 17 residues. Germline values: CDR1 SGHTA, CDR2 FQGNSA. CDR3 sequence: CASSFTGGSGSRDEQFF. The CDR3 DNA reads as TGTGCCAGCAGCTTTACGGGAGGGAGCGGGAGCAGGGATGAGCAGTTCTTC.

The CDR3 DNA follows: TGTGCCAGCAGCTTAGAGTGGAGCAGTGAGCAGTTCTTC. Its protein product is CASSLEWSSEQFF. The V gene is TRBV11-2, the J gene TRBJ2-1; D uncertain. Trimming removed 0 bases at V and 9 bases at J, with 9 bases between. The CDR3 contains 13 residues. Germline V CDR1 and CDR2: SGHAT, FQNNGV.